A few counts support the clone carrying this T cell receptor (beta chain). The antigen is not known. The data stem from a study of PD-1 blockade in classical Hodgkin lymphoma. Study-level information: Nivolumab dosed at 3 mg/kg went to patients intravenously every 2 weeks. Whole-study findings and limits: By C4D1 there was a significant rise in CD4+ TCR diversity but not in CD8+ TCR diversity. Later analyses included only patients treated at least 1 year post-ASCT. Relapsed/refractory patients reportedly had lower baseline diversity than newly diagnosed patients.

With V trimmed by 0 bases and J by 5 bases, 7 bases remained unmatched. The CDR3 is 16 residues long. The germline CDR1 and CDR2 sequences are SGDLS and YYNGEE. The table came from immunoSEQ multiplex PCR; TCRdb's copy has only in-frame clones and leaves some out. The sample yields about 85,000 clones, roughly 91% seen once. Every patient relapsed after autologous stem cell transplantation, and brentuximab vedotin exposure varied. Source: peripheral blood mononuclear cells (PBMCs), taken before the second cycle of nivolumab. The receptor's source is a human donor with classical Hodgkin lymphoma. The chain joins TRBV9 to TRBJ2-1, with TRBD2 matching 8 bases. CDR3 in amino acids: CASSVVAGRYHNEQFF. The DNA of the CDR3 is TGTGCCAGCAGCGTAGTAGCGGGACGCTATCACAATGAGCAGTTCTTC.